This T cell receptor beta chain was retrieved from a study of CXCR3-negative and CXCR3-positive naive CD8 T cells. Remarks on this clonotype: Antigen: not known.

Study-wide findings and caveats: The TRB CDR3s that CXCR3-positive naive cells carried were more hydrophobic than those of CXCR3-negative naive cells. Fresh PBMCs were used in most assays, and CXCR3 expression partially decreased after cryopreservation.

The CDR3 length is 16 residues. Germline CDR1 DFQATT, CDR2 SNEGSKA (reference sequence). The study sorted every CD8+ T cell subset in triplicate at 300,000 or so cells each. CD45RO-CCR7+CD27+CD95- expression identified naive CD8+ T cells. Libraries of TRB cDNA were made by 5' RACE and carried UMIs. TCRdb reprocessed the 5' RACE reads, keeping one entry per CDR3 protein, no DNA. This sample's table reports some 60,000 distinct CDR3 sequences. The source of this sequence is a human donor in good health. Some clones in this sample may be carry-over from other donors' samples. Material for sequencing was naive CXCR3+ CD8+ T cells from blood. Indicated subset: CD45RO-CCR7+CD27+CD95- naive CD8+ T cells expressing CXCR3 (TNR3+). The chain links TRBV20-1 to TRBJ1-2; TCRdb designates TRBD1, a call that cannot be tested without DNA. The CDR3 loop reads CSASTGGEPPYYGYTF.